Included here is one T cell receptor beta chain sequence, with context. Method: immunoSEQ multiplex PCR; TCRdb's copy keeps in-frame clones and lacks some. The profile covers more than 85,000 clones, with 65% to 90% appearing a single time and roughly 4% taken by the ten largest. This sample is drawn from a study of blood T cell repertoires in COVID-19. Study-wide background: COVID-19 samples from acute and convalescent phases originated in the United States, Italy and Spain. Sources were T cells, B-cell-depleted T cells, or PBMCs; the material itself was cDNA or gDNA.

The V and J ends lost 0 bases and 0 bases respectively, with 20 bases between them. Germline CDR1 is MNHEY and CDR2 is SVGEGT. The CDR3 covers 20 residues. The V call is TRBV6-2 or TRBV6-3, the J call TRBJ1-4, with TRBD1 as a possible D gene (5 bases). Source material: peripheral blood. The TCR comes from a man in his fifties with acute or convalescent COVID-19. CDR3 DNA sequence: TGTGCCAGCAGTTACTCACGGAACGGAGGGAGGGGTTCAACTAATGAAAAACTGTTTTTT. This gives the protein CASSYSRNGGRGSTNEKLFF.